A single sample gave rise to the 7 T cell receptor beta chains below, sequenced in a study of OX40 agonist ivuxolimab in advanced cancers. Sequenced by immunoSEQ multiplex PCR; TCRdb stores in-frame clones only, minus some. In the table there are about 76,000 clones, approximately 90% of which are singletons. Sample: CD4+ or CD8+ T cells sorted from blood, taken in a trial of the OX40 agonist ivuxolimab. These receptors all stem from an adult with an advanced solid tumor such as melanoma, head and neck, liver or kidney cancer.

In DNA form, the CDR3 reads TGTGCCAGCAGTCCCTCGGGACAGGGGGCTGAAAAACTGTTTTTT. Its translation: CASSPSGQGAEKLFF. The chain links TRBV28 to TRBJ1-4; 12 bases match TRBD1. From germline, CDR1 is MDHEN and CDR2 SYDVKM. CDR3 length: 15 amino acids. The J segment lost 7 bases and the V segment lost 5 bases, leaving 5 bases of the junction unmatched. Based on the CDR3 plus reference TRBV28 and TRBJ1-4, the full variable domain is DVKVTQSSRYLVKRTGEKVFLECVQDMDHENMFWYRQDPGLGLRLIYFSYDVKMKEKGDIPEGYSVSREKKERFSLILESASTNQTSMYLCASSPSGQGAEKLFFGSGTQLSVL.

The V and J genes are TRBV7-2 and TRBJ2-7; 8 nucleotides align to TRBD2. The germline CDR1 and CDR2 sequences are SGHTA and FQGNSA. CDR3 length: 15 amino acids. Trimming at V came to 5 bases and at J to 0 bases, leaving 6 bases not matched to a gene. The CDR3 reads CASSAHGGVSYEQYF. DNA for the CDR3: TGTGCCAGCAGCGCCCACGGGGGGGTCTCCTACGAGCAGTACTTC.

This clone was observed a single time. The rearrangement joins TRBV7-8 to TRBJ2-1, with 8 bases that match TRBD2. Trimming took 5 bases from V and 6 from J; bases not matched to a gene: 12. This CDR3 has 16 amino acids. Germline lookup yields CDR1 SGHVS and CDR2 FQNEAQ. The CDR3 protein is CASSHGTTRGGNEQFF. The CDR3, as DNA: TGTGCCAGCAGCCACGGGACCACCCGGGGGGGCAATGAGCAGTTCTTC.

The J gene is TRBJ1-1, the V gene TRBV11-2, with unresolved D. In germline, CDR1 is SGHAT, CDR2 FQNNGV. Between the trimmed V and J ends, which lost 4 bases and 4 bases, there was a span of 7 bases. The CDR3 sequence is 12 residues long. The DNA for the CDR3 is TGTGCCAGCAGCTACCCTGTCACTGAAGCTTTCTTT. Translation: CASSYPVTEAFF.

V and J are TRBV5-6 and TRBJ1-2; no clear D. V was cut by 1 base and J by 7 bases, with 11 bases left in between. Germline loops: CDR1 SGHDT, CDR2 YYEEEE. The CDR3 runs 13 residues. The chain's CDR3 is CASSLRQEGGYTF. As DNA, the CDR3 is TGTGCCAGCAGCTTGCGTCAAGAGGGTGGCTACACCTTC.

The chain is built from TRBV7-2 and TRBJ2-7; D may be TRBD1 (6 bases). The CDR3 is 12 residues long. The V end was cut by 5 bases, the J end by 3 bases, with 8 bases between. CDR1 and CDR2 from the germline V gene are SGHTA and FQGNSA. DNA of the CDR3: TGTGCCAGCAGCCGACAGGTCTACGAGCAGTACTTC. It specifies CASSRQVYEQYF.

This rearrangement joins TRBV27 to TRBJ1-5; D unclear. This CDR3 is 14 amino acids long. The germline CDR1 and CDR2 sequences are MNHEY and SMNVEV (reference sequence). The V end lost 3 bases, the J end lost 6 bases, and 12 bases lay between the germline ends. The CDR3 region has the DNA TGTGCCAGCAGTTTTCTCGGACCGGCTCAGCCCCAGCATTTT. Translating gives CASSFLGPAQPQHF.